Reported below is one T cell receptor (beta chain). These data belong to a study of blood T cell repertoires in COVID-19. The trim removed 3 bases at V and 10 bases at J, leaving 15 bases unmatched. Germline loops: CDR1 SGDLS, CDR2 YYNGEE. There are 16 residues in the CDR3. Participants' own reports of clinical history determined their cohort assignment. Before being deemed recovered, Cohort 3 donors had two negative PCRs, clearance, or symptom resolution. In the original workflow: How many nucleated cells were present was estimated from reference gene primer amplification. Using immunoSEQ multiplex PCR, the repertoire was profiled, and TCRdb retains in-frame clones only, with some absent. D and trimming were read from the DNA, whereas the V and J calls and clone size are those reported in that table. The table includes a few hundred thousand clones, 85% to 90% detected once.

The sequence derives from a woman between 25 and 40 years old who had recovered from COVID-19. Sequencing used PBMCs or T cells enriched from blood (not recorded which). This chain uses TRBV9 with TRBJ2-1; 8 bases are shared with TRBD2. CDR3 loop: CASSGRRAGALGEQFF. CDR3 bases: TGTGCCAGCAGCGGCCGGAGAGCGGGGGCCCTTGGGGAGCAGTTCTTC. Using reference TRBV9 and TRBJ2-1 for the parts outside the CDR3, the full variable domain is DSGVTQTPKHLITATGQRVTLRCSPRSGDLSVYWYQQSLDQGLQFLIQYYNGEERAKGNILERFSAQQFPDLHSELNLSSLELGDSALYFCASSGRRAGALGEQFFGPGTRLTVL.